A selection of T cell receptor beta chains follows, all from one sample in a study of OX40 agonist ivuxolimab in advanced cancers. TCRdb's table, derived via immunoSEQ multiplex PCR, lists solely in-frame clones and lacks some. The table includes tens of thousands of clones, about nine tenths detected once. Sequencing used CD4+ or CD8+ T cells sorted from blood, obtained in a trial of the OX40 agonist ivuxolimab. The receptors here all came from an adult with an advanced solid tumor such as melanoma, head and neck, liver or kidney cancer. The CDR3 runs from the conserved cysteine through the conserved F or W. The order of the fields is J gene, V gene, CDR3 protein.

>TRBJ1-4|TRBV5-4
CASSLRGANNEKLFF
>TRBJ2-7|TRBV2
CASTDSPLYEQYF
>TRBJ1-5|TRBV6-5
CASSYSGTGGNQPQHF
>TRBJ1-1|TRBV19
CASSRGLNTEAFF
>TRBJ2-7|TRBV5-1
CASSSRPGLSSSYEQYF
>TRBJ1-6|TRBV27
CASRPVGLSPLHF
>TRBJ2-2|TRBV7-9
CASSPGRGPGELFF
>TRBJ2-1|TRBV10-3
CATERGGSLNNEQFF
>TRBJ2-3|TRBV14
CASNKRKGDTQYF
>TRBJ1-1|TRBV6-1
CASSERGREDTEAFF
>TRBJ2-1|TRBV10-1
CASSEARTGGLDEQFF
>TRBJ2-3|TRBV7-3
CASSRGQGLADTQYF
>TRBJ2-1|TRBV29-1
CSVDLSGGSNEQFF
>TRBJ1-2|TRBV11-1
CASSTRTGENYGYTF
>TRBJ2-2|TRBV7-9
CASSRDTGELFF
>TRBJ2-7|TRBV20-1
CSASSSDEQYF
>TRBJ2-7|TRBV27
CASSPTGLSSYEQYF
>TRBJ2-1|TRBV11-2
CASSPDRGRYNEQFF
>TRBJ1-2|TRBV28
CASSLGLGGLYGYTF
>TRBJ1-1|TRBV2
CASSEVTGKLTEAFF
>TRBJ2-7|TRBV27
CASRQGPPYEQYF
>TRBJ1-1|TRBV5-4
CASSPPGMRDTEAFF
>TRBJ2-5|TRBV11-3
CASSSRTGSQTGTQYF
>TRBJ2-3|TRBV19
CASSLAGPDTQYF
>TRBJ2-3|TRBV5-1
CASSLGLAGVKADTQYF
>TRBJ1-1|TRBV27
CASSFGDRGGTEAFF
>TRBJ2-1|TRBV19
CASSTHPGLGGEQFF
>TRBJ2-7|TRBV11-2
CASSLSTSGTTYEQYF
>TRBJ2-5|TRBV14
CASSRLKGLARETQYF
>TRBJ1-4|TRBV4-1
CASSQDQPGWDEKLFF
>TRBJ2-2|TRBV6-6
CASSTGLNTGELFF
>TRBJ2-3|TRBV5-1
CASSKGQGWTDTQYF